The 14 T cell receptor beta chains in this list originate from one sample, sequenced in a study of blood T cell repertoires in COVID-19. TCRdb keeps only in-frame clones here, not all; method: immunoSEQ multiplex PCR. The table has about 260,000 clones, around 90% seen once. Sample: peripheral blood. The source is a woman aged 65 to 85 with COVID-19, enrolled during active disease.

The chain carries TRBV7-8 and TRBJ1-6; D gene ambiguous. This CDR3 comprises 12 residues. The germline V gene encodes CDR1 SGHVS and CDR2 FQNEAQ. V lost 5 bases and J lost 7, with 6 bases in between. The chain's CDR3 is CASSVRNSPLHF. In nucleotides, the CDR3 is TGTGCCAGCAGCGTCCGGAATTCACCCCTCCACTTT.

The V gene is TRBV30, the J gene TRBJ1-2, with a weak D call TRBD1 (6 bases). Trimming pared 6 bases from V and 6 bases from J, leaving 17 bases between. The V gene's germline CDR1 is GTSNPN and CDR2 SVGIG (reference sequence). This CDR3 spans 13 amino acids. CDR3 in amino acids: CACYNRVPDGYTF. As DNA, the CDR3 is TGTGCCTGTTATAACAGGGTTCCCGATGGCTACACCTTC.

The chain joins TRBV5-6 to TRBJ2-4; 7 bases fit TRBD1. Looked up from germline, CDR1 is SGHDT and CDR2 is YYEEEE. V was clipped by 4 bases and J by 6 bases; unmatched bases: 10. This CDR3 spans 15 amino acids. Written as DNA, the CDR3 is TGTGCCAGCAGCCGCACCAGGGGGAGCGGAAACATTCAGTACTTC. Protein product: CASSRTRGSGNIQYF.

The chain combines TRBV5-1 with TRBJ2-3; TRBD2 is a possible D gene (6 bases). Germline assignment: CDR1 SGHRS and CDR2 YFSETQ. V was pared by 2 bases and J by 0 bases, with 10 bases between. This CDR3 contains 15 residues. The CDR3 loop reads CASSFGGPSTDTQYF. CDR3 nucleotide sequence: TGCGCCAGCAGCTTCGGGGGACCTAGCACAGATACGCAGTATTTT.

J is TRBJ2-2 and V is TRBV27; the D gene is possibly TRBD2 (6 bases). This CDR3 comprises 18 residues. The germline V and J ends were trimmed by 6 bases and 4 bases, with 24 bases remaining between them. CDR1 MNHEY and CDR2 SMNVEV come from the germline V gene (reference sequence). Here the CDR3 DNA reads TGTGCCAGCAGCAACCCTGGCGGGACTTCCACGGGCACCGGGGAGCTGTTTTTT. This encodes CASSNPGGTSTGTGELFF.

The chain uses TRBV29-1 and TRBJ2-7, with TRBD2 matching 7 bases. In germline, CDR1 is SQVTM, CDR2 ANQGSEA. The CDR3 is 12 residues long. CDR3 sequence: CGGTSGGREQYF. In DNA, the CDR3 is TGCGGAGGGACGTCGGGGGGACGCGAGCAGTACTTC.

A note on this clone: Other DNA sequences in the sample encode the same CDR3. This chain links TRBV13 with TRBJ2-3, with a tentative D call TRBD2 (5 bases). Per the germline V gene, CDR1 is PRHDT and CDR2 is FYEKMQ (reference sequence). V was clipped by 0 bases and J by 1 base, with 5 bases between them. This CDR3 has 14 amino acids. CDR3 loop: CASSLGRGTDTQYF. CDR3 DNA sequence: TGTGCCAGCAGCTTAGGGCGGGGCACAGATACGCAGTATTTT.

The sample holds one count of this clone. The CDR3 DNA sequence: TGTGCCAGCAGTTACTTACAGGGCGGCTATGGCTACACCTTC. Its translation: CASSYLQGGYGYTF. V is TRBV6-5 and J is TRBJ1-2; a possible D gene is TRBD1 (6 bases). This CDR3 has 14 residues. V was pared by 1 base and J by 4 bases, with 10 bases between. Germline CDR1 is MNHEY and CDR2 is SVGAGI.

This clone was recorded once. This same CDR3 is encoded by further DNA sequences in the sample. J is TRBJ1-2 and V is TRBV19; D call uncertain. The germline V gene encodes CDR1 LNHDA and CDR2 SQIVND (reference sequence). V dropped 5 bases and J dropped 3 bases, with 7 bases sitting between them. The CDR3 loop spans 12 amino acids. CDR3 amino acids: CASSPGDYGYTF. The CDR3 nucleotides are TGTGCCAGTAGTCCCGGGGACTATGGCTACACCTTC.

The V gene is TRBV9, the J gene TRBJ1-4; a weak D match, TRBD1 (5 bases). Germline V gene sequence: CDR1 SGDLS, CDR2 YYNGEE. V was pared by 3 bases and J by 2 bases, with 8 bases between. The CDR3 length is 14 residues. This chain's CDR3 is CASSARGTNEKLFF. CDR3 DNA: TGTGCCAGCAGCGCAAGGGGTACTAATGAAAAACTGTTTTTT.

The chain has TRBV19 and TRBJ2-7; unclear D gene. V was cut by 6 bases and J by 2 bases, with 8 bases left in between. The CDR3 extends over 12 amino acids. The germline V gene encodes CDR1 LNHDA and CDR2 SQIVND (reference sequence). CDR3 nucleotide sequence: TGTGCCAGTAGCCCTCCCGCCTACGAGCAGTACTTC. It translates to CASSPPAYEQYF.

The V gene is TRBV3-1 (or the pseudogene TRBV3-2), the J gene TRBJ1-5; D remains ambiguous. Per the germline V gene, CDR1 is LGHDT and CDR2 is YNNKEL (reference sequence). CDR3 length: 12 residues. The V and J ends lost 4 bases and 6 bases respectively, with 7 bases between them. CDR3 sequence: CASSPSGQPQHF. CDR3 sequence (DNA): TGTGCCAGCAGCCCGAGTGGTCAGCCCCAGCATTTT.

The chain links TRBV18 to TRBJ2-7; D is unresolved. CDR1 is KGHSH, CDR2 LQKENI, per germline. Trimming shortened V by 2 bases and J by 1 base, and 9 bases separated the two germline ends. CDR3 size: 14 residues. The CDR3 here is CASSPTPQSYEQYF. DNA of the CDR3: TGTGCCAGCTCACCAACCCCGCAGTCCTACGAGCAGTACTTC.

The V call is TRBV5-5, the J call TRBJ2-1; weak D call: TRBD1 (5 bases). This CDR3 contains 17 residues. V lost 4 bases and J 5 bases, leaving 22 bases between the germline ends. Germline-derived CDR1 and CDR2 are SGHKS and YYEKEE (reference sequence). CDR3 nucleotides: TGTGCCAGCAGCACAAAAATCACTCAGGGTGAGGACAATGAGCAGTTCTTC. Its translation: CASSTKITQGEDNEQFF.